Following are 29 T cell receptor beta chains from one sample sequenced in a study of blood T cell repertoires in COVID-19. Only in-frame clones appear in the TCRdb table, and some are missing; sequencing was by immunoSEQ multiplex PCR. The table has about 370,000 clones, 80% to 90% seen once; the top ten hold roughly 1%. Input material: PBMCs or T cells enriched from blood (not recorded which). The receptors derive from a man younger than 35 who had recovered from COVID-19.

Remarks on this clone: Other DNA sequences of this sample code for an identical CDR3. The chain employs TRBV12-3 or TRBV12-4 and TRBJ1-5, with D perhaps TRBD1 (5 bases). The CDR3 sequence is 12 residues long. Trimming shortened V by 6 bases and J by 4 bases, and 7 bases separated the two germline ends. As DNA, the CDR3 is TGTGCCAGCAGCCCAGGGAATCAGCCCCAGCATTTT. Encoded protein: CASSPGNQPQHF.

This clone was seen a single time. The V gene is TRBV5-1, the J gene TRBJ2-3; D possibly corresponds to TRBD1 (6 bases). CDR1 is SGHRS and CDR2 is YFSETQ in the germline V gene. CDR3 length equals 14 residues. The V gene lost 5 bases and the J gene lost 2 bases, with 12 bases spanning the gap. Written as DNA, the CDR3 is TGCGCCAGCAGTCCAGGGACATTCACAGATACGCAGTATTTT. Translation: CASSPGTFTDTQYF.

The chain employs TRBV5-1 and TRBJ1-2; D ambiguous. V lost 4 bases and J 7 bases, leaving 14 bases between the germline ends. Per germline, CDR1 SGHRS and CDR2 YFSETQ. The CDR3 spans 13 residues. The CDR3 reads CASSTGDGGGYTF. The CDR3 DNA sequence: TGCGCCAGCAGCACCGGAGACGGTGGTGGCTACACCTTC.

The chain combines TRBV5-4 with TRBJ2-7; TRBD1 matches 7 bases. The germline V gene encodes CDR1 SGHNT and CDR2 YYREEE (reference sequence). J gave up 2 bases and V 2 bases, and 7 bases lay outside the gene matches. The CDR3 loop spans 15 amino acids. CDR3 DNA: TGTGCCAGCAGCTTAAAGGCACAGGGGCCCTACGAGCAGTACTTC. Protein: CASSLKAQGPYEQYF.

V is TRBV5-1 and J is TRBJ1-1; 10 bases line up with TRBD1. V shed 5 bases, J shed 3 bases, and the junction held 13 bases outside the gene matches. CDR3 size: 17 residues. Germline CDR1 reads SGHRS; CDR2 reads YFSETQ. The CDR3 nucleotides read TGCGCCAGCAGGACTGGGGACAGGGGAGGTTGGGACACTGAAGCTTTCTTT. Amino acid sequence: CASRTGDRGGWDTEAFF.

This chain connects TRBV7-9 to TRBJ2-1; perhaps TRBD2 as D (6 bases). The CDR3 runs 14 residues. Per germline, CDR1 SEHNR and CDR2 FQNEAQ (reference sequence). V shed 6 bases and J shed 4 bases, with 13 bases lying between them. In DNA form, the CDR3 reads TGTGCCAGCAGGCGGGATTTACAATACAATGAGCAGTTCTTC. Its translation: CASRRDLQYNEQFF.

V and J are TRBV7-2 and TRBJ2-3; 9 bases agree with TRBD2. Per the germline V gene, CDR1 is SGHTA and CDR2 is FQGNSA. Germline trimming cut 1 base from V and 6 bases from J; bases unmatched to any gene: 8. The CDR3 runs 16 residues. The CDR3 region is CASSLGAGGPVDTQYF. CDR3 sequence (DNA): TGTGCCAGCAGCTTAGGAGCGGGAGGACCCGTCGATACGCAGTATTTT.

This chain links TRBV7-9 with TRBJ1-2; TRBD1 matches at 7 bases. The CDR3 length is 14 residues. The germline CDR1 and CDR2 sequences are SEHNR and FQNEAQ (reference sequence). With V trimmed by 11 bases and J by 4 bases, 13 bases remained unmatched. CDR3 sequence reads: CAGGNRQGGYGYTF. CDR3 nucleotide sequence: TGTGCCGGAGGAAACAGACAGGGAGGCTATGGCTACACCTTC.

The CDR3 bases are TGTGCCAGCAGTTACCCTATGGGACAGGGTCGGGGCTACACCTTC. Encoded protein: CASSYPMGQGRGYTF. V is TRBV6-5 and J is TRBJ1-2, with 9 positions matching TRBD1. Germline V CDR1 and CDR2: MNHEY, SVGAGI. This CDR3 contains 15 residues. J lost 8 bases, V lost 2 bases, and 9 bases had no gene match.

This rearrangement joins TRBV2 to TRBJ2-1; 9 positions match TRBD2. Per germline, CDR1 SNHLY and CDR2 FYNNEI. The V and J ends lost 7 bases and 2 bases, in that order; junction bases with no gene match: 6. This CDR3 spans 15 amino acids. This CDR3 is CASIDASGTYNEQFF. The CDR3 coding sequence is TGTGCCAGCATCGATGCTAGCGGGACCTACAATGAGCAGTTCTTC.

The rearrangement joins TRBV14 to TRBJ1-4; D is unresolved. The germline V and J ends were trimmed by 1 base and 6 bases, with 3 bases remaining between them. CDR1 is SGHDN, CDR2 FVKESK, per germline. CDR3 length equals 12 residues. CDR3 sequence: CASSQGHEKLFF. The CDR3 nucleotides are TGTGCCAGCAGCCAAGGGCATGAAAAACTGTTTTTT. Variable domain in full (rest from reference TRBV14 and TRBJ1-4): EAGVTQFPSHSVIEKGQTVTLRCDPISGHDNLYWYRRVMGKEIKFLLHFVKESKQDESGMPNNRFLAERTGGTYSTLKVQPAELEDSGVYFCASSQGHEKLFFGSGTQLSVL.

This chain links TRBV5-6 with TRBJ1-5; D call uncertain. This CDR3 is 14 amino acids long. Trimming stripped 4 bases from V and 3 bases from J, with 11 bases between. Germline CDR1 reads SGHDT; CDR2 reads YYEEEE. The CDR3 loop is CASSPGGTNQPQHF. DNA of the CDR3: TGTGCCAGCAGCCCCGGCGGCACCAATCAGCCCCAGCATTTT.

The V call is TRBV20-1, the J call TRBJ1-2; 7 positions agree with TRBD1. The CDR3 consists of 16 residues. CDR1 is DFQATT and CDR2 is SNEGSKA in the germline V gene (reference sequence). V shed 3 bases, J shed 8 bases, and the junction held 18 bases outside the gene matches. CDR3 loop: CSASTIGRQGGRGYTF. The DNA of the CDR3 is TGCAGTGCTAGTACTATAGGCAGACAGGGAGGAAGAGGCTACACCTTC.

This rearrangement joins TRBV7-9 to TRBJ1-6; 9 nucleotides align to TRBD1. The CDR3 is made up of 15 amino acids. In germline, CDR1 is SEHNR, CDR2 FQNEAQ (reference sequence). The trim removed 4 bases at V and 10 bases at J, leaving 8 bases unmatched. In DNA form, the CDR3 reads TGTGCCAGCAGCTCCTACGGACAGGGGAACTCACCCCTCCACTTT. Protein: CASSSYGQGNSPLHF.

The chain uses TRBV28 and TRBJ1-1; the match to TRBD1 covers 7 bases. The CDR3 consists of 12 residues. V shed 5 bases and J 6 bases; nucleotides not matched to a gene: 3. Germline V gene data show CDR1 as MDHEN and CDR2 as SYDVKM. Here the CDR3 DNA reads TGTGCCAGCAGTAGGGGGCACGCTGAAGCTTTCTTT. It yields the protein CASSRGHAEAFF.

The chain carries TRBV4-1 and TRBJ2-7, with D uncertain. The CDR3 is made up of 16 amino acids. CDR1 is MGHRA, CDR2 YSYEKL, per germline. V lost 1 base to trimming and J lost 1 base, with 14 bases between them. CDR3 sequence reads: CASSQAWPGESYEQYF. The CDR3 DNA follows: TGCGCCAGCAGCCAAGCCTGGCCCGGAGAATCCTACGAGCAGTACTTC.

DNA of the CDR3: TGTGCCAGCAGTTTACAGGGGGATCGGTACTTC. Amino acids: CASSLQGDRYF. The V and J genes are TRBV12-3 or TRBV12-4 and TRBJ2-7; TRBD1 matches 7 bases. J was trimmed by 12 bases and V by 2 bases; bases with no gene match: 4. The CDR3 is 11 amino acids.

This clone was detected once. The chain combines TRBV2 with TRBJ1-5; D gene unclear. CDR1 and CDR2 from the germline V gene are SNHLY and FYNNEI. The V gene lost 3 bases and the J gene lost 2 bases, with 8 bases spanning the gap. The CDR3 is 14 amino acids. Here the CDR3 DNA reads TGTGCCAGCAGTGACATCGGAGGCAATCAGCCCCAGCATTTT. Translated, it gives CASSDIGGNQPQHF.

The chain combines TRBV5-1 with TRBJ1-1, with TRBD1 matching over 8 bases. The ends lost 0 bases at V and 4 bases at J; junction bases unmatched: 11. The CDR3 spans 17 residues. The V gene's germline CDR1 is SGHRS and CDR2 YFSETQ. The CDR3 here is CASSLVAGGRRGTEAFF. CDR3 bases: TGCGCCAGCAGCTTGGTGGCAGGGGGCCGCAGGGGCACTGAAGCTTTCTTT.

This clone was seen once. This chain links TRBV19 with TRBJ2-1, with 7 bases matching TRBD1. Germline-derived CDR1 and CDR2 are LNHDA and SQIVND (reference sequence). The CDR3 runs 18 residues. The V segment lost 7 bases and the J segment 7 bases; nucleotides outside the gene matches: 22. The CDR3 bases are TGTGCCAGTAAGAACAGGCGGGTAGAGGGGACAGAAGTGAATGAGCAGTTCTTC. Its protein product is CASKNRRVEGTEVNEQFF.

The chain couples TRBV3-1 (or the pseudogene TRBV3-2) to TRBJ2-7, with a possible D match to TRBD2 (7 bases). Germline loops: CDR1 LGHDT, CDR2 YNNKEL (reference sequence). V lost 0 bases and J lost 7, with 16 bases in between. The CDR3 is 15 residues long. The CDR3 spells CASSQDGRGTQEQYF. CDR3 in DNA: TGTGCCAGCAGCCAAGATGGGAGGGGGACTCAGGAGCAGTACTTC.

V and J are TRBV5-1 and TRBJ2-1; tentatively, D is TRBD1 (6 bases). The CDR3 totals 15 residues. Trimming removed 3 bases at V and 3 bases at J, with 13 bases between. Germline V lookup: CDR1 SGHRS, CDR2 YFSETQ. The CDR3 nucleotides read TGCGCCAGCAGCTCACAGGGACCGGGCTACAATGAGCAGTTCTTC. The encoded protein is CASSSQGPGYNEQFF.

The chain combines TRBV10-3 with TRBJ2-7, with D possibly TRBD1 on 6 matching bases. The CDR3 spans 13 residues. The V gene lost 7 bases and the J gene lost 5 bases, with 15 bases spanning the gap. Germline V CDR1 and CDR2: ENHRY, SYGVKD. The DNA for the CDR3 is TGTGCCATCAAAGGACAGCAAGGGCACGAGCAGTACTTC. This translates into CAIKGQQGHEQYF.

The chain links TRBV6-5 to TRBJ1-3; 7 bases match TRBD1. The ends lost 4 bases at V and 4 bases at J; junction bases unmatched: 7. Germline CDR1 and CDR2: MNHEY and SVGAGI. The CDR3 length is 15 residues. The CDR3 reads CASSWKGGAGNTIYF. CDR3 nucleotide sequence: TGTGCCAGCAGTTGGAAAGGGGGCGCCGGAAACACCATATATTTT.

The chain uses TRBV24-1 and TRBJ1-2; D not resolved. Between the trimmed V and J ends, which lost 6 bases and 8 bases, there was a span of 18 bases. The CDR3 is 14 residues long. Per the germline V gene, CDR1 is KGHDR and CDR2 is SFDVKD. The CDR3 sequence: CATSPPGYRRGYTF. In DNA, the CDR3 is TGTGCCACCAGTCCCCCGGGATATCGCAGGGGCTACACCTTC.

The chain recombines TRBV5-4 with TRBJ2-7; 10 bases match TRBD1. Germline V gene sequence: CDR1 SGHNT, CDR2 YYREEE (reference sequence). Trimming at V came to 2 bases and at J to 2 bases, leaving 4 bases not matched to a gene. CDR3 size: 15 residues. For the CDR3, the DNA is TGTGCCAGCAGCTTCACCGGGACAGGGGCCTACGAGCAGTACTTC. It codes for CASSFTGTGAYEQYF.

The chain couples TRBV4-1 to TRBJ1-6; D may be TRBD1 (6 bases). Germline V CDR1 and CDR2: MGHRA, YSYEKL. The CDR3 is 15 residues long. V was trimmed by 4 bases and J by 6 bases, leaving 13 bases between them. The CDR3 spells CASSRQEAINSPLHF. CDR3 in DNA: TGCGCCAGCAGCCGACAGGAAGCGATTAATTCACCCCTCCACTTT.

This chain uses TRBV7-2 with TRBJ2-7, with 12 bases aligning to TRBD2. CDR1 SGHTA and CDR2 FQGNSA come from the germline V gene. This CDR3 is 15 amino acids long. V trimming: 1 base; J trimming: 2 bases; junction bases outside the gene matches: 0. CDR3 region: CASSLGLAGAYEQYF. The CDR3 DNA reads TGTGCCAGCAGCTTAGGACTAGCGGGAGCCTACGAGCAGTACTTC.

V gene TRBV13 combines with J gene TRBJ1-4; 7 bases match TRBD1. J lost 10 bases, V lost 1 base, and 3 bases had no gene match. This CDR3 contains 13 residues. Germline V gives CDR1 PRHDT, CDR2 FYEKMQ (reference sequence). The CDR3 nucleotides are TGTGCCAGCAGCTTAGATAGGGACAGAAAACTGTTTTTT. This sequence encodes CASSLDRDRKLFF.